Following are 24 T cell receptor beta chains from one sample sequenced in a study of blood T cell repertoires in COVID-19. Sequencing was performed with immunoSEQ multiplex PCR; in TCRdb, only in-frame clones are kept and a portion is missing. Of 200,000 to 250,000 clones detected, around 88% appear once; the ten largest clones hold about 3%. The sequenced material came from peripheral blood. The origin of the receptors is a woman in her twenties or thirties who had recovered from COVID-19.

The V call is TRBV10-3, the J call TRBJ2-2; 11 positions agree with TRBD1. This CDR3 spans 14 amino acids. From germline, CDR1 is ENHRY and CDR2 SYGVKD. V trimming: 6 bases; J trimming: 6 bases; junction bases outside the gene matches: 3. CDR3 DNA: TGTGCCATCAGGGACAGGGGGCAGGCCGGGGAGCTGTTTTTT. This encodes CAIRDRGQAGELFF.

This clone was observed a single time. The chain recombines TRBV4-1 with TRBJ1-2, with D unresolved. This CDR3 spans 15 amino acids. V shed 4 bases and J shed 1 base, with 13 bases lying between them. The germline V gene has CDR1 MGHRA and CDR2 YSYEKL. The CDR3 here is CASSRQEQSNYGYTF. In nucleotides, the CDR3 is TGCGCCAGCAGCCGCCAAGAGCAAAGTAACTATGGCTACACCTTC.

The gene calls are TRBV2 and TRBJ2-5; 10 bases map to TRBD2. The CDR3 is made up of 14 amino acids. V lost 7 bases and J lost 2; bases outside the gene matches: 4. The germline gives CDR1 SNHLY, CDR2 FYNNEI. This CDR3 is CASMLAGDQETQYF. In nucleotides, the CDR3 is TGTGCCAGCATGCTAGCGGGGGATCAAGAGACCCAGTACTTC. Drawing the rest from reference TRBV2 and TRBJ2-5, the complete variable domain is EPEVTQTPSHQVTQMGQEVILRCVPISNHLYFYWYRQILGQKVEFLVSFYNNEISEKSEIFDDQFSVERPDGSNFTLKIRSTKLEDSAMYFCASMLAGDQETQYFGPGTRLLVL.

V gene TRBV4-1 combines with J gene TRBJ2-1; 7 bases match TRBD1. The germline CDR1 and CDR2 sequences are MGHRA and YSYEKL. The CDR3 runs to 15 residues. The junction had 7 bases not matched to a gene; V was cut back by 1 base and J by 7 bases. This CDR3 reads CASSQVGMTGNEQFF. CDR3 bases: TGCGCCAGCAGCCAAGTGGGGATGACAGGGAATGAGCAGTTCTTC.

The chain combines TRBV29-1 with TRBJ2-7, with TRBD1 matching 9 bases. The germline V gene has CDR1 SQVTM and CDR2 ANQGSEA. The J segment lost 2 bases and the V segment lost 4 bases, leaving 9 bases of the junction unmatched. This CDR3 is built from 15 residues. The DNA of the CDR3 is TGCAGCGTTGTAGGACGGACAGGGGAACCCTACGAGCAGTACTTC. Protein: CSVVGRTGEPYEQYF.

The V call is TRBV9, the J call TRBJ2-3; no firm D call. Germline CDR1 reads SGDLS; CDR2 reads YYNGEE. This CDR3 spans 16 amino acids. The V and J ends lost 0 bases and 0 bases respectively, with 11 bases between them. Written as DNA, the CDR3 is TGTGCCAGCAGCGTAGAACTATCCACTAGCACAGATACGCAGTATTTT. Protein product: CASSVELSTSTDTQYF.

The gene calls are TRBV11-3 and TRBJ1-5; tentatively, D is TRBD1 (6 bases). The V end lost 6 bases, the J end lost 1 base, and 13 bases lay between the germline ends. There are 15 residues in the CDR3. Germline V gene data show CDR1 as SGHNT and CDR2 as YENEEA. The CDR3 DNA reads TGTGCCAGCAGACTCCAGGGGTTCAGCAATCAGCCCCAGCATTTT. Protein product: CASRLQGFSNQPQHF.

The V and J genes are TRBV10-3 and TRBJ2-5; 16 bases fit TRBD2. V lost 4 bases and J lost 2; bases outside the gene matches: 7. This CDR3 has 18 residues. The V gene's germline CDR1 is ENHRY and CDR2 SYGVKD. CDR3 amino acids: CAISVGTSGGALQETQYF. The CDR3 nucleotides are TGTGCCATCAGTGTTGGGACTAGCGGGGGGGCTCTACAAGAGACCCAGTACTTC.

The chain has TRBV5-6 and TRBJ1-1; D might be TRBD1 (5 bases). CDR1 SGHDT and CDR2 YYEEEE come from the germline V gene. The germline V and J ends were trimmed by 2 bases and 4 bases, with 9 bases remaining between them. The CDR3 is 13 amino acids. This chain's CDR3 is CASSFRQPTEAFF. In nucleotides, the CDR3 is TGTGCCAGCAGCTTTAGACAGCCCACTGAAGCTTTCTTT.

The chain carries TRBV6-1 and TRBJ1-3; D is uncertain. The V end lost 1 base, the J end lost 5 bases, and 21 bases lay between the germline ends. This CDR3 has 18 amino acids. Germline values: CDR1 MNHNS, CDR2 SASEGT. CDR3 DNA sequence: TGTGCCAGCAGTGAAGTGGCCGACACCCAGGCCCCCCGAAACACCATATATTTT. It yields the protein CASSEVADTQAPRNTIYF.

V and J are TRBV6-5 and TRBJ1-2; 8 bases agree with TRBD1. The V segment lost 5 bases and the J segment 3 bases; nucleotides outside the gene matches: 8. This CDR3 has 15 residues. The germline gives CDR1 MNHEY, CDR2 SVGAGI. CDR3 amino acids: CASSHDRGLHYGYTF. Here the CDR3 DNA reads TGTGCCAGCAGTCACGACAGGGGATTGCACTATGGCTACACCTTC.

The CDR3, as DNA: TGTGCCAGCAGTCAGCCCGGGACAGGGGTCGAGGAGACCCAGTACTTC. The encoded protein is CASSQPGTGVEETQYF. The rearrangement joins TRBV7-9 to TRBJ2-5; 10 bases align to TRBD1. Germline trimming cut 6 bases from V and 5 bases from J; bases unmatched to any gene: 12. Germline values: CDR1 SEHNR, CDR2 FQNEAQ (reference sequence). The CDR3 consists of 16 residues.

The V and J genes are TRBV27 and TRBJ2-2; the D gene is possibly TRBD1 (6 bases). CDR1 and CDR2 (germline): MNHEY, SMNVEV (reference sequence). There are 16 residues in the CDR3. V was pared by 6 bases and J by 0 bases, with 14 bases between. CDR3 in DNA: TGTGCCAGCAGCTATAGGTGGACAGCGAACACCGGGGAGCTGTTTTTT. It yields the protein CASSYRWTANTGELFF.

This clone occurred once. The chain uses TRBV5-4 and TRBJ1-1; unclear D gene. Germline-derived CDR1 and CDR2 are SGHNT and YYREEE (reference sequence). The CDR3 totals 14 residues. Trimming took off 4 bases at V and 3 bases at J, with 13 bases between the two ends. The CDR3 protein is CASSPRGLYTEAFF. In DNA, the CDR3 is TGTGCCAGCAGCCCCCGGGGTCTTTACACTGAAGCTTTCTTT.

The V gene is TRBV3-1 (or the pseudogene TRBV3-2), the J gene TRBJ2-7; possibly TRBD2 for D (7 bases). V was clipped by 0 bases and J by 9 bases, with 12 bases between them. The germline gives CDR1 LGHDT, CDR2 YNNKEL (reference sequence). The CDR3 length is 13 residues. The CDR3 loop reads CASSQEIGGLQYF. For the CDR3, the DNA is TGTGCCAGCAGCCAAGAAATCGGGGGGCTGCAGTACTTC.

The J gene is TRBJ2-3, the V gene TRBV21-1; TRBD2 is the table's D call, not checked against the DNA. TRBV21-1 is tagged as a pseudogene. The CDR3 loop spans 19 amino acids. The CDR3: CASSKVSAGGDQGTDTQYF. The CDR3 region has the DNA TGTGCCAGCAGCAAAGTCTCGGCGGGGGGGGATCAGGGCACAGATACGCAGTATTTT.

J is TRBJ1-3 and V is TRBV2; TRBD1 might be the D (6 bases). V shed 1 base and J shed 2 bases, with 9 bases lying between them. CDR1 and CDR2 from the germline V gene are SNHLY and FYNNEI. The length of the CDR3 is 15 residues. CDR3 sequence: CASSEGAGAGNTIYF. DNA for the CDR3: TGTGCCAGCAGTGAAGGGGCAGGGGCTGGAAACACCATATATTTT. The full variable domain, rest sourced from reference TRBV2 and TRBJ1-3, is EPEVTQTPSHQVTQMGQEVILRCVPISNHLYFYWYRQILGQKVEFLVSFYNNEISEKSEIFDDQFSVERPDGSNFTLKIRSTKLEDSAMYFCASSEGAGAGNTIYFGEGSWLTVV.

The chain combines TRBV7-6 with TRBJ2-1; tentatively, D is TRBD1 (6 bases). Germline V gives CDR1 SGHVS, CDR2 FNYEAQ. V lost 5 bases and J 3 bases, leaving 11 bases between the germline ends. This CDR3 is 14 amino acids long. The CDR3 protein is CASSPRQDYNEQFF. CDR3 nucleotide sequence: TGTGCCAGCAGCCCGAGACAGGACTACAATGAGCAGTTCTTC.

CDR3: CASSPGQGYFNYGYTF. As DNA, the CDR3 is TGTGCCAGCAGCCCGGGACAGGGGTATTTTAACTATGGCTACACCTTC. The rearrangement links TRBV7-9 to TRBJ1-2; 10 positions match TRBD1. Trimming removed 5 bases from V and 1 base from J; junction bases left unmatched: 7. This CDR3 is built from 16 residues. Germline loops: CDR1 SEHNR, CDR2 FQNEAQ (reference sequence).

This clone was seen only once. CDR3 in DNA: TGTGCCAGCGGGGGACAGTACTATGGCTACACCTTC. This gives the protein CASGGQYYGYTF. The chain recombines TRBV7-2 with TRBJ1-2; 7 bases are shared with TRBD1. CDR1 and CDR2 (germline): SGHTA, FQGNSA. V dropped 8 bases and J dropped 3; count of bases not matched to a gene: 3. The CDR3 length is 12 residues.

The rearrangement links TRBV4-3 to TRBJ1-2, with TRBD1 matching 7 bases. The ends lost 1 base at V and 4 bases at J; junction bases unmatched: 9. CDR3 size: 16 residues. From germline, CDR1 is LGHNA and CDR2 YSLEER. The CDR3 region has the DNA TGCGCCAGCAGCCAAGGATCGGGACAGCCCCGCTATGGCTACACCTTC. Its translation is CASSQGSGQPRYGYTF.

The DNA for the CDR3 is TGTGCCAGCAGCGTAGATTCGAGCGGGGCGTACACAGATACGCAGTATTTT. Protein sequence: CASSVDSSGAYTDTQYF. J is TRBJ2-3 and V is TRBV9; TRBD2 matches 7 bases. Germline loops: CDR1 SGDLS, CDR2 YYNGEE. This CDR3 spans 17 amino acids. The junction had 9 bases not matched to a gene; V was cut back by 0 bases and J by 2 bases.

V and J are TRBV7-6 and TRBJ1-3, with 9 bases identical to TRBD1. This CDR3 is built from 16 residues. Germline values: CDR1 SGHVS, CDR2 FNYEAQ. Germline trimming cut 1 base from V and 2 bases from J; bases unmatched to any gene: 3. CDR3 DNA: TGTGCCAGCAGCTTAGTGGGACAGGGTGCTGGAAACACCATATATTTT. This encodes CASSLVGQGAGNTIYF. Using reference TRBV7-6 and TRBJ1-3 for the parts outside the CDR3, the full variable domain is GAGVSQSPRYKVTKRGQDVALRCDPISGHVSLYWYRQALGQGPEFLTYFNYEAQQDKSGLPNDRFSAERPEGSISTLTIQRTEQRDSAMYRCASSLVGQGAGNTIYFGEGSWLTVV.

This chain links TRBV13 with TRBJ1-1; D unresolved. The germline gives CDR1 PRHDT, CDR2 FYEKMQ (reference sequence). The CDR3 has 14 residues. Trimming removed 5 bases at V and 2 bases at J, with 12 bases between. CDR3 DNA sequence: TGTGCCAGCAGCCCACGAGGCCCCAACACTGAAGCTTTCTTT. This codes for CASSPRGPNTEAFF.